This T cell receptor (beta chain) is drawn from a study of blood T cell repertoires in COVID-19. About the research overall: Acute and convalescent COVID-19 specimens originated in the United States, Italy and Spain. Sources were T cells, B-cell-depleted T cells, or PBMCs; the material itself was cDNA or gDNA.

Per the original methods: For nucleated cells, counts were estimated from reference gene primer amplification. Sequenced by immunoSEQ multiplex PCR; TCRdb stores in-frame clones only, minus some. V, J and clone size were drawn from that table, and D and trimming were deduced from the DNA. The table shows about 250,000 clones, with about 90% occurring only once. The specimen was peripheral blood. This sequence was found in a man younger than 35 with active or convalescent COVID-19.

The DNA for the CDR3 is TGTGCCAGCAGTCCCCCATTAGATACGCAGTATTTT. It encodes CASSPPLDTQYF. The chain has TRBV28 and TRBJ2-3, with D unresolved. V lost 5 bases to trimming and J lost 5 bases, with 8 bases between them. Germline CDR1 and CDR2: MDHEN and SYDVKM. The CDR3 is 12 amino acids.